Shown below are 3 T cell receptor beta chains from a single sample sequenced in a study of blood T cell repertoires in COVID-19. Measured with immunoSEQ multiplex PCR; TCRdb has only the in-frame clones, and not every one. The data show about 390,000 clones, about 83% seen once. Material for sequencing was PBMCs or T cells enriched from blood (not recorded which). All receptors derive from a woman between 45 and 60 years old who had recovered from COVID-19.

This chain uses TRBV3-1 (or the pseudogene TRBV3-2) with TRBJ1-3, with a weak D call TRBD1 (5 bases). This CDR3 has 15 amino acids. Germline-derived CDR1 and CDR2 are LGHDT and YNNKEL (reference sequence). V shed 6 bases and J shed 8 bases, with 20 bases lying between them. CDR3 coding DNA: TGTGCCAGCAGGTCACTTTCAGGGAAGGTTGACACCATATATTTT. Translating it yields CASRSLSGKVDTIYF.

This clone was picked up many times. The J gene is TRBJ1-2, the V gene TRBV15, with TRBD1 matching 9 bases. CDR1 LNHNV and CDR2 YYDKDF come from the germline V gene (reference sequence). CDR3 length equals 13 residues. Trimming removed 4 bases from V and 6 bases from J; junction bases left unmatched: 3. DNA for the CDR3: TGTGCCACCAGCATTCGGACAGGGGATGGCTACACCTTC. This encodes CATSIRTGDGYTF.

This chain uses TRBV28 with TRBJ2-1, with no clear D. Trimming removed 5 bases from V and 5 bases from J, with 10 bases in between. Germline V gives CDR1 MDHEN, CDR2 SYDVKM. CDR3 length: 13 amino acids. CDR3 coding DNA: TGTGCCAGCAGTCCCGTAATCGACAATGAGCAGTTCTTC. Its translation is CASSPVIDNEQFF.